Below, one T cell receptor (beta chain) is given with its context. The table came from immunoSEQ multiplex PCR; TCRdb's copy has only in-frame clones and leaves some out. The sample includes some 9,800 clones, approximately 90% of them seen just once. V gave up 1 base and J gave up 3 bases, with 15 bases separating them. Germline assignment: CDR1 SEHNR and CDR2 FQNEAQ (reference sequence). The CDR3 runs to 17 residues. The record originates from a study of immune evolution from preneoplasia to lung adenocarcinoma. The sequenced sample consisted of FFPE invasive lung adenocarcinoma tissue. V gene TRBV7-9 combines with J gene TRBJ1-4; D gene uncertain. The TCR originated in a person between 65 and 80 years old with invasive lung adenocarcinoma. Some clones in this sample may be carry-over from other donors' samples. The CDR3 sequence: CASSLGGGGVANEKLFF. The CDR3 coding sequence is TGTGCCAGCAGCTTAGGCGGTGGTGGGGTAGCTAATGAAAAACTGTTTTTT.